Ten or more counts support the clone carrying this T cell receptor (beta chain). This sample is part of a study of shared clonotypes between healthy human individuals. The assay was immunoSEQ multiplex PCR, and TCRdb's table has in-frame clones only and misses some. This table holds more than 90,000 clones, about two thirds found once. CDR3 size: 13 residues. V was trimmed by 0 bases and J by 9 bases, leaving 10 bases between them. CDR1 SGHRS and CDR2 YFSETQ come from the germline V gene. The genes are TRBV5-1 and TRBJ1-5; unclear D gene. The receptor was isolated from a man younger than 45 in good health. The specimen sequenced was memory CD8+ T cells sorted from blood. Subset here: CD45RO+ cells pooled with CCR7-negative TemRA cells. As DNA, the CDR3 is TGCGCCAGCAGCTTGGAGGGAGATCGGCCCCAGCATTTT. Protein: CASSLEGDRPQHF.